The source of this T cell receptor (beta chain) is a study of cytomegalovirus exposure and HLA in healthy donors. Study background: The early release's HLA-typed donors yielded some 85 million unique TCRs.

Amplification used 60 Vbeta primers and 13 Jbeta primers. Here immunoSEQ multiplex PCR was the method, and the copy in TCRdb shows in-frame clones only, minus some. The profile covers around 130,000 clones, with over 75% appearing a single time and 1% to 1.5% taken by the ten largest. CDR1 is ENHRY, CDR2 SYGVKD, per germline. J lost 1 base, V lost 11 bases, and 7 bases had no gene match. There are 13 residues in the CDR3. Donors were ostensibly healthy at sampling, although undocumented immune exposures were probable. As regards this clone: No antigen is known for it.

Study-wide results and caveats: TCR beta chains numbering about 160 were designated cytomegalovirus-associated.

The sample taken for sequencing was PBMCs. This sequence originates from a man in his fifties in good health and CMV-seronegative. The chain has TRBV10-3 and TRBJ2-5; 7 bases match TRBD2. The CDR3 loop is CAARDYIQETQYF. In DNA form, the CDR3 reads TGTGCCGCCCGGGACTACATCCAAGAGACCCAGTACTTC.